These 20 T cell receptor beta chains were sequenced from one sample in a study of T cells expressing NK-cell markers. From its re-call of the 5' RACE reads, TCRdb lists each CDR3 protein once, without DNA. The sample data list about 300,000 distinct CDR3 sequences. Sequencing used blood T cells: a sorted CD56 or NKG2C T cell subset, CD4+ or CD8+ T cells, or bulk PBMC T cells (not recorded which). The receptors shown here come from a woman aged 18-70 years in good health.

This rearrangement joins TRBV29-1 to TRBJ2-7; there is no DNA to check the TCRdb D call of TRBD2. Per the germline V gene, CDR1 is SQVTM and CDR2 is ANQGSEA. CDR3 length: 11 amino acids. The CDR3 sequence: CSATSRYEQYF.

V is TRBV12-3 or TRBV12-4 and J is TRBJ2-5; without DNA, the TCRdb call of TRBD2 cannot be checked. The CDR3 spans 15 residues. The CDR3 loop reads CASRDAASGGKTQYF.

V and J are TRBV29-1 and TRBJ2-1; lacking DNA, the TRBD1 call made by TCRdb goes unchecked. The CDR3 is 14 residues long. Germline CDR1 and CDR2: SQVTM and ANQGSEA. The CDR3 is CSVVPGFGHNEQFF.

CDR3 region: CSARDLGGINVLTF. The J gene is TRBJ2-6, the V gene TRBV20-1; the D call of TRBD2 rests on TCRdb alone, since no DNA is present to check it. The CDR3 consists of 14 residues. The germline V gene has CDR1 DFQATT and CDR2 SNEGSKA (reference sequence).

The J gene is TRBJ2-4, the V gene TRBV12-3 or TRBV12-4; checking the TCRdb D call of TRBD1 is not possible without DNA. The CDR3 is 13 residues long. The chain's CDR3 is CASSLARGNIQYF.

The chain carries TRBV10-2 and TRBJ2-3; TCRdb reports TRBD2, a call that lacks DNA to check it against. The CDR3 has 15 amino acids. Germline CDR1 reads WSHSY; CDR2 reads SAAADI. This CDR3 reads CASSTEGVGADTQYF.

The CDR3 loop reads CASSDSGAPGGYTF. V is TRBV6-4 and J is TRBJ1-2; absent DNA, TCRdb's TRBD1 call cannot be checked. The V gene's germline CDR1 is MRHNA and CDR2 SNTAGT. The CDR3 runs to 14 residues.

The J gene is TRBJ1-2, the V gene TRBV5-5; TCRdb selects TRBD1, and the lack of DNA leaves this call unchecked. Germline assignment: CDR1 SGHKS and CDR2 YYEKEE (reference sequence). This CDR3 spans 14 amino acids. CDR3 region: CASSRQAGSYGYTF. The complete variable domain, with remaining parts taken from reference TRBV5-5 and TRBJ1-2, reads DAGVTQSPTHLIKTRGQQVTLRCSPISGHKSVSWYQQVLGQGPQFIFQYYEKEERGRGNFPDRFSARQFPNYSSELNVNALLLGDSALYLCASSRQAGSYGYTFGSGTRLTVV.

The CDR3 region is CATSRGDIATNEKLFF. The rearrangement uses TRBV15 and TRBJ1-4; the D gene TCRdb calls, TRBD1, cannot be checked with no DNA. The CDR3 loop spans 16 amino acids. The germline V gene has CDR1 LNHNV and CDR2 YYDKDF (reference sequence).

The rearrangement links TRBV30 to TRBJ2-2; TCRdb gives TRBD1 as the D gene, but with no DNA this cannot be confirmed. The CDR3 length is 15 residues. Germline V gene sequence: CDR1 GTSNPN, CDR2 SVGIG (reference sequence). The chain's CDR3 is CAWREDRANTGELFF.

The chain links TRBV12-3 or TRBV12-4 to TRBJ1-1. CDR3 length: 13 residues. The CDR3 here is CASSTGLLTGAFF.

This chain joins TRBV29-1 and TRBJ2-5; TCRdb gives TRBD1 as the D gene, but with no DNA this cannot be confirmed. CDR1 SQVTM and CDR2 ANQGSEA come from the germline V gene. The CDR3 is 12 amino acids. The CDR3 sequence is CSETGWGETQYF.

V and J are TRBV7-8 and TRBJ2-1; the D gene TCRdb calls, TRBD2, cannot be checked with no DNA. This CDR3 is 16 amino acids long. In germline, CDR1 is SGHVS, CDR2 FQNEAQ. CDR3: CASSLEGGSWGGEQFF. The full variable domain, rest sourced from reference TRBV7-8 and TRBJ2-1, is GAGVSQSPRYKVAKRGQDVALRCDPISGHVSLFWYQQALGQGPEFLTYFQNEAQLDKSGLPSDRFFAERPEGSVSTLKIQRTQQEDSAVYLCASSLEGGSWGGEQFFGPGTRLTVL.

V usage is TRBV24-1 and J usage is TRBJ2-7; TCRdb picks TRBD1, but there is no DNA to check that call. There are 15 residues in the CDR3. CDR1 is KGHDR and CDR2 is SFDVKD in the germline V gene. CDR3 amino acids: CATSDSGTSRYEQYF.

The rearrangement links TRBV4-3 to TRBJ1-1. The CDR3 runs 13 residues. Germline loops: CDR1 LGHNA, CDR2 YSLEER. CDR3 in amino acids: CASSQLEGTEAFF.

This chain links TRBV12-3 or TRBV12-4 with TRBJ1-2; TCRdb calls TRBD1, which cannot be checked without DNA. The CDR3 has 12 residues. CDR3 region: CASSLTGYGYTF.

The chain couples TRBV20-1 to TRBJ1-4. Germline V lookup: CDR1 DFQATT, CDR2 SNEGSKA (reference sequence). The CDR3 has 12 residues. The CDR3 here is CSTWVANEKLFF.

The rearrangement uses TRBV2 and TRBJ2-1. CDR1 and CDR2 from the germline V gene are SNHLY and FYNNEI. The CDR3 spans 15 residues. The chain's CDR3 is CASSEASRRGHEQFF.

The CDR3 loop reads CASSGGRKFTDTQYF. The rearrangement links TRBV5-6 to TRBJ2-3; TCRdb returns TRBD2, unconfirmable since there is no DNA. From germline, CDR1 is SGHDT and CDR2 YYEEEE. The length of the CDR3 is 15 residues.

The J gene is TRBJ1-4, the V gene TRBV12-3 or TRBV12-4; there is no DNA to check the TCRdb D call of TRBD1. The CDR3 contains 15 residues. CDR3 amino acids: CASRRKGAANEKLFF.